This T cell receptor (beta chain) was identified in a study of beta chain features in type 1 diabetes. Background on the study: Sorted cell examination encompassed 100 million to 110 million cells across all samples. Overall study findings and caveats: Within each of all four CD4+ subsets, Type 1 diabetes patients had TCRB CDR3s that were moderately but significantly shorter. A potential influence of HLA type upon TCRB rearrangement remained unresolved herein.

This clone was detected a few times. The antigen is undetermined. With 10 bases removed from V and 2 bases from J, the gap between germline ends came to 17 bases. This CDR3 is 14 amino acids long. The germline CDR1 and CDR2 sequences are MDHEN and SYDVKM. The sequenced template was cDNA made from the entire isolated RNA. The study sequenced naive, central memory and regulatory T cell samples to an average of about 4 million reads. TCRdb keeps only in-frame clones here, not all; method: immunoSEQ multiplex PCR. This table has approximately 170,000 clones, around 7.9% appearing once. V is TRBV28 and J is TRBJ2-5, with D perhaps TRBD2 (5 bases). The sequence came from a man aged 18 to 29 with type 1 diabetes. The sample taken for sequencing was central memory CD4+ T cells from blood. This chain's CDR3 is CAIRPTRTQETQYF. CDR3 DNA: TGTGCCATCCGACCTACCCGGACTCAAGAGACCCAGTACTTC. Supplemented by reference TRBV28 and TRBJ2-5, the full variable domain reads DVKVTQSSRYLVKRTGEKVFLECVQDMDHENMFWYRQDPGLGLRLIYFSYDVKMKEKGDIPEGYSVSREKKERFSLILESASTNQTSMYLCAIRPTRTQETQYFGPGTRLLVL.